Presented here are 23 T cell receptor beta chains from one specimen sequenced in a study of T-cell memory formation after mild COVID-19. TCRdb analysed the 5' RACE reads with MiXCR anew, one entry per CDR3 protein. This repertoire shows hundreds of thousands of distinct CDR3 sequences, 20% found once; its top ten account for 12%. Sample: PBMCs or a T cell subset sorted from them (not recorded which). The receptors come from an adult woman who had mild COVID-19 (a few samples of this study predate the infection). Cell type and time point are not known.

This clonotype was recorded a few times. The chain uses TRBV7-2 and TRBJ2-1; D is ambiguous. The germline gives CDR1 SGHTA, CDR2 FQGNSA. The CDR3 loop spans 11 amino acids. Trimming removed 2 bases at V and 8 bases at J, with 4 bases between. The CDR3 DNA is TGTGCCAGCAGCTTAATTCATGAGCAGTTCTTC. It yields the protein CASSLIHEQFF.

The chain has TRBV4-1 and TRBJ2-7; TRBD2 aligns across 13 bases. The ends lost 3 bases at V and 7 bases at J; junction bases unmatched: 3. The CDR3 spans 14 residues. Germline values: CDR1 MGHRA, CDR2 YSYEKL. Written as DNA, the CDR3 is TGCGCCAGCAGCCACCCGGGACTAGCGGGAGAGCAGTACTTC. Its protein is CASSHPGLAGEQYF.

The chain joins TRBV2 to TRBJ2-1; D not certain. CDR3 length: 12 amino acids. The germline gives CDR1 SNHLY, CDR2 FYNNEI. The germline V and J ends were trimmed by 3 bases and 6 bases, with 6 bases remaining between them. Here the CDR3 reads CASSERPNEQFF. CDR3 DNA sequence: TGTGCCAGCAGTGAGAGGCCCAATGAGCAGTTCTTC.

The V call is TRBV7-9, the J call TRBJ2-2; 7 nucleotides align to TRBD1. CDR1 and CDR2 from the germline V gene are SEHNR and FQNEAQ (reference sequence). V dropped 3 bases and J dropped 5; count of bases not matched to a gene: 6. This CDR3 spans 15 amino acids. The CDR3 spells CASSFDLTGTGELFF. CDR3 DNA: TGTGCCAGCAGCTTTGACCTGACAGGGACCGGGGAGCTGTTTTTT.

This clonotype was detected many times. The chain has TRBV24-1 and TRBJ2-1, with D maybe TRBD2 (5 bases). V shed 4 bases and J shed 4 bases, with 16 bases lying between them. This CDR3 is built from 16 residues. Germline V gives CDR1 KGHDR, CDR2 SFDVKD. The CDR3 nucleotides are TGTGCCACCAGTGAAACGGTGCGGGCCCCATACAATGAGCAGTTCTTC. Translation gives CATSETVRAPYNEQFF.

The rearrangement joins TRBV15 to TRBJ2-1; the D gene is possibly TRBD1 (5 bases). Germline V gene lookup returns CDR1 LNHNV and CDR2 YYDKDF (reference sequence). V dropped 2 bases and J dropped 4 bases, with 9 bases sitting between them. CDR3 length: 14 residues. CDR3 in amino acids: CATSRKQEYNEQFF. CDR3 nucleotide sequence: TGTGCCACCAGCAGAAAACAGGAGTACAATGAGCAGTTCTTC.

This rearrangement joins TRBV6-5 to TRBJ1-6, with a tentative D call TRBD1 (6 bases). Germline CDR1 MNHEY, CDR2 SVGAGI. With 8 bases removed from V and 6 bases from J, the gap between germline ends came to 14 bases. The CDR3 consists of 14 residues. The CDR3, as DNA: TGTGCCAGCTCCGGGGGCGCGTTTAATTCACCCCTCCACTTT. Protein: CASSGGAFNSPLHF.

A few counts support this clonotype. This rearrangement joins TRBV7-3 to TRBJ2-1, with unresolved D. The V gene lost 4 bases and the J gene lost 10 bases, with 14 bases spanning the gap. This CDR3 comprises 13 residues. Germline-derived CDR1 and CDR2 are SGHTA and FQGTGA. CDR3 loop: CASSSIAMEEQFF. The CDR3 nucleotides are TGTGCCAGCAGCTCGATTGCTATGGAGGAGCAGTTCTTC.

The chain has TRBV4-1 and TRBJ2-7; D remains unclear. The CDR3 has 14 residues. V was cut by 0 bases and J by 3 bases, with 9 bases left in between. Germline CDR1 is MGHRA and CDR2 is YSYEKL. The CDR3 region has the DNA TGCGCCAGCAGCCAAGATCTACCGGGCTACGAGCAGTACTTC. As protein: CASSQDLPGYEQYF.

This clonotype has just a few counts. The CDR3 is CASSYVMDQPQHF. CDR3 nucleotide sequence: TGTGCCAGCAGTTACGTGATGGATCAGCCCCAGCATTTT. This sequence joins TRBV6-6 and TRBJ1-5; D is unclear. Germline loops: CDR1 MNHNY, CDR2 SVGAGI (reference sequence). V was pared by 2 bases and J by 5 bases, with 7 bases between. The CDR3 sequence is 13 residues long.

This clonotype has just a few counts. This chain links TRBV7-2 with TRBJ2-3; D tentatively reads TRBD1 or TRBD2 (7 bases each). Trimming cost V 3 bases and J 0 bases, with 19 bases left between them. Germline V gene sequence: CDR1 SGHTA, CDR2 FQGNSA. The CDR3 is 18 residues long. The chain's CDR3 is CASSFQGGSGTSTDTQYF. CDR3 nucleotide sequence: TGTGCCAGCAGCTTCCAGGGGGGGAGCGGGACCAGCACAGATACGCAGTATTTT.

This clonotype was seen a few times. The chain carries TRBV7-3 and TRBJ2-7; 9 bases fit TRBD2. This CDR3 spans 15 amino acids. Germline CDR1 SGHTA, CDR2 FQGTGA. V shed 5 bases, J shed 0 bases, and the junction held 5 bases outside the gene matches. The CDR3 loop reads CASSTYSGSSYEQYF. In DNA form, the CDR3 reads TGTGCCAGCAGCACCTATAGCGGGAGCTCCTACGAGCAGTACTTC.

The chain recombines TRBV5-1 with TRBJ1-1; no reliable D call. Looked up from germline, CDR1 is SGHRS and CDR2 is YFSETQ. This CDR3 region has 17 residues. V lost 4 bases to trimming and J lost 1 base, with 20 bases between them. CDR3: CASSRPNTTEWNTEAFF. CDR3 coding DNA: TGCGCCAGCAGCCGGCCAAATACGACGGAATGGAACACTGAAGCTTTCTTT.

V and J are TRBV23-1 and TRBJ1-2; no firm D call. TRBV23-1 is noted as an ORF with a role that remains uncertain. The CDR3 runs 14 residues. Between the trimmed V and J ends, which lost 0 bases and 6 bases, there was a span of 11 bases. This chain's CDR3 is CASSQSGSCDGYTF. In DNA, the CDR3 is TGCGCCAGCAGTCAATCAGGCTCCTGCGATGGCTACACCTTC.

V gene TRBV7-9 combines with J gene TRBJ1-1, with D possibly matching TRBD1 (5 bases). This CDR3 is 13 amino acids long. V lost 7 bases and J lost 1, with 10 bases in between. Germline CDR1 and CDR2: SEHNR and FQNEAQ (reference sequence). In DNA form, the CDR3 reads TGTGCCAGCACCAACACAGGGAACACTGAAGCTTTCTTT. Amino acids: CASTNTGNTEAFF.

This chain connects TRBV7-6 to TRBJ2-1, with 10 bases identical to TRBD2. The CDR3 has 16 amino acids. CDR1 and CDR2 (germline): SGHVS, FNYEAQ. J gave up 0 bases and V 5 bases, and 4 bases lay outside the gene matches. Here the CDR3 reads CASSLLAGYSYNEQFF. For the CDR3, the DNA is TGTGCCAGCAGCCTACTAGCGGGGTACTCCTACAATGAGCAGTTCTTC. The full variable domain, in which reference TRBV7-6 and TRBJ2-1 provide the parts outside the CDR3, is GAGVSQSPRYKVTKRGQDVALRCDPISGHVSLYWYRQALGQGPEFLTYFNYEAQQDKSGLPNDRFSAERPEGSISTLTIQRTEQRDSAMYRCASSLLAGYSYNEQFFGPGTRLTVL.

This clonotype has just a few counts. This sequence joins TRBV5-1 and TRBJ2-1, with TRBD1 matching 7 bases. The germline gives CDR1 SGHRS, CDR2 YFSETQ. The CDR3 has 13 residues. V lost 2 bases, J lost 12 bases, and 8 bases stayed unmatched. CDR3 nucleotides: TGCGCCAGCAGCTTTAGGGGCACAGGGGTGCAGTTCTTC. Protein: CASSFRGTGVQFF. Combining the CDR3 with reference TRBV5-1 and TRBJ2-1 gives the whole variable domain KAGVTQTPRYLIKTRGQQVTLSCSPISGHRSVSWYQQTPGQGLQFLFEYFSETQRNKGNFPGRFSGRQFSNSRSEMNVSTLELGDSALYLCASSFRGTGVQFFGPGTRLTVL.

This sequence joins TRBV4-2 and TRBJ2-3; 10 bases are a match to TRBD2. The length of the CDR3 is 18 residues. In germline, CDR1 is LGHNA, CDR2 YNFKEQ. V was pared by 0 bases and J by 3 bases, with 9 bases of the junction left unmatched. CDR3 in DNA: TGTGCCAGCAGCCAAGATCAGTCTAGCGGGAGTCGTACAGATACGCAGTATTTT. Protein sequence: CASSQDQSSGSRTDTQYF.

The J gene is TRBJ2-1, the V gene TRBV27; possibly TRBD1 for D (6 bases). The CDR3 length is 14 residues. The V gene lost 1 base and the J gene lost 13 bases, with 17 bases spanning the gap. CDR1 and CDR2 from the germline V gene are MNHEY and SMNVEV (reference sequence). The CDR3 region is CASSLYPRGTHQFF. DNA for the CDR3: TGTGCCAGCAGTTTATACCCCAGGGGTACCCATCAGTTCTTC.

The table lists this clonotype with a few counts. This sequence joins TRBV5-1 and TRBJ1-2, with D uncertain. The germline V gene has CDR1 SGHRS and CDR2 YFSETQ. The CDR3 runs 14 residues. Trimming shortened V by 0 bases and J by 3 bases, and 9 bases separated the two germline ends. The CDR3 loop is CASSLGGIDYGYTF. DNA for the CDR3: TGCGCCAGCAGCTTGGGAGGTATCGACTATGGCTACACCTTC.

There are many counts of this clonotype. The rearrangement links TRBV7-9 to TRBJ2-3; D uncertain. Germline V gives CDR1 SEHNR, CDR2 FQNEAQ (reference sequence). V was clipped by 6 bases and J by 6 bases, with 10 bases between them. This CDR3 has 12 residues. The CDR3 is CASSPLRDTQYF. CDR3 DNA: TGTGCCAGCAGTCCCCTGAGGGATACGCAGTATTTT. The variable domain in full, completed from reference TRBV7-9 and TRBJ2-3, reads DTGVSQNPRHKITKRGQNVTFRCDPISEHNRLYWYRQTLGQGPEFLTYFQNEAQLEKSRLLSDRFSAERPKGSFSTLEIQRTEQGDSAMYLCASSPLRDTQYFGPGTRLTVL.

In this sample, this clonotype turned up once. J is TRBJ2-3 and V is TRBV29-1; the match to TRBD2 covers 7 bases. The CDR3 spans 15 residues. Germline V CDR1 and CDR2: SQVTM, ANQGSEA. Losses at the gene ends were 6 bases for V and 8 bases for J; bases not matched to a gene: 17. The CDR3: CSVIFMGREPSTQYF. DNA for the CDR3: TGCAGCGTAATTTTTATGGGGCGGGAGCCGAGTACGCAGTATTTT.

This clonotype appeared a few times. This chain joins TRBV24-1 and TRBJ2-1, with D maybe TRBD2 (5 bases). V shed 4 bases and J shed 6 bases, with 12 bases lying between them. This CDR3 is 14 amino acids long. Looked up from germline, CDR1 is KGHDR and CDR2 is SFDVKD. The CDR3 DNA follows: TGTGCCACCAGTGACCCTAGACTAACCAATGAGCAGTTCTTC. It codes for CATSDPRLTNEQFF.